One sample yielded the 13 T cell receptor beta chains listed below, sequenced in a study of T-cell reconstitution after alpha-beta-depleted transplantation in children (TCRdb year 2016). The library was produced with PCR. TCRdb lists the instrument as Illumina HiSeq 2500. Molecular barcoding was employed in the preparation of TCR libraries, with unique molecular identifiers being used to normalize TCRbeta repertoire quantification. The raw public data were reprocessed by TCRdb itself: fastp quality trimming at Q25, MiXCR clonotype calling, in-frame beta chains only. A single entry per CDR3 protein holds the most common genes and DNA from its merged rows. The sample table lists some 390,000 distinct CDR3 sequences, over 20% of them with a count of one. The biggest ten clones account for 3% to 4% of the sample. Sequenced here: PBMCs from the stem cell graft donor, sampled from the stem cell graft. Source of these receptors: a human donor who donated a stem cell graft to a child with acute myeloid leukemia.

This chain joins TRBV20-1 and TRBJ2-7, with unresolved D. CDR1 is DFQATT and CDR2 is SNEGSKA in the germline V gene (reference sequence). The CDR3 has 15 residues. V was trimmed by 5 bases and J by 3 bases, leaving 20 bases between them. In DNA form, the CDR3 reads TGCAGTGCTCCCATCGGATCCCAAGATAACTACGAGCAGTACTTC. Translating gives CSAPIGSQDNYEQYF.

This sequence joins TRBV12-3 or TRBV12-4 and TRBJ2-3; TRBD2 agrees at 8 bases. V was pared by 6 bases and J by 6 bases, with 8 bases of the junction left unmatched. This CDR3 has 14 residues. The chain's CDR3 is CASRPSGRSDTQYF. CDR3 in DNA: TGTGCCAGCAGACCCAGCGGGAGAAGCGATACGCAGTATTTT.

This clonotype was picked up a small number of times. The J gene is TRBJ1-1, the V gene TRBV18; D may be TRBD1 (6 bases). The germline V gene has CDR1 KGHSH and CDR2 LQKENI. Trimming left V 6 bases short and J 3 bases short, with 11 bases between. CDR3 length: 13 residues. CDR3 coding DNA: TGTGCCAGCTCTCGGACAGAGGACACTGAAGCTTTCTTT. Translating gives CASSRTEDTEAFF. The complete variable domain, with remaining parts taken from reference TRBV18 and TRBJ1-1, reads NAGVMQNPRHLVRRRGQEARLRCSPMKGHSHVYWYRQLPEEGLKFMVYLQKENIIDESGMPKERFSAEFPKEGPSILRIQQVVRGDSAAYFCASSRTEDTEAFFGQGTRLTVV.

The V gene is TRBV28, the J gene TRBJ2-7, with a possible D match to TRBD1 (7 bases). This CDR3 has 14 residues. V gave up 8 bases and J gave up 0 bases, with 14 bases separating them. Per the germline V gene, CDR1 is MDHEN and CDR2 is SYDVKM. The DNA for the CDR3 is TGTGCCAGCGGGGGGACAGCTTTCTCCTACGAGCAGTACTTC. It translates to CASGGTAFSYEQYF.

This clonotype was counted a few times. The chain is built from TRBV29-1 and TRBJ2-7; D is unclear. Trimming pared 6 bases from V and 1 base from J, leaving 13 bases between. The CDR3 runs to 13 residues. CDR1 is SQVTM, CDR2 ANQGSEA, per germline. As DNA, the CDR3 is TGCAGCGTCGTATTCACCGTGTCCTACGAGCAGTACTTC. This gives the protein CSVVFTVSYEQYF.

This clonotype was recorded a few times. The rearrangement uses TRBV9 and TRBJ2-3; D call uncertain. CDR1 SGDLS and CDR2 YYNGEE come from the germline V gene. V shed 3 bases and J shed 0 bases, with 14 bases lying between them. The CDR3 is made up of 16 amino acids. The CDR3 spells CASSEPPTGSTDTQYF. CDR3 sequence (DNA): TGTGCCAGCAGCGAACCGCCAACCGGTAGCACAGATACGCAGTATTTT.

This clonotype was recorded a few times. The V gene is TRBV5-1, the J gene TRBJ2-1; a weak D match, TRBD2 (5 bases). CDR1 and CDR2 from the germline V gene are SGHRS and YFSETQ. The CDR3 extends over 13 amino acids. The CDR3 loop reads CATRGQNRNEQFF. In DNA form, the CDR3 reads TGCGCAACCAGAGGGCAGAACAGAAATGAGCAGTTCTTC.

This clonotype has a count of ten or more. The CDR3 nucleotides are TGCAGTGCTCCTTCAGGGGGCAACACAGATACGCAGTATTTT. Translated, it gives CSAPSGGNTDTQYF. The chain has TRBV20-1 and TRBJ2-3; 8 bases are a match to TRBD1. The CDR3 totals 14 residues. Germline V gene lookup returns CDR1 DFQATT and CDR2 SNEGSKA (reference sequence). Trimming at V came to 5 bases and at J to 2 bases, leaving 6 bases not matched to a gene.

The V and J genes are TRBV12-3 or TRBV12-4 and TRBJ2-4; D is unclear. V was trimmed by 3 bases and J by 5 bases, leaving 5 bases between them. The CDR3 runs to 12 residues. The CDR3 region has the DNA TGTGCCAGCAGTTTCGGAGAAAACATTCAGTACTTC. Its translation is CASSFGENIQYF.

The CDR3 DNA sequence: TGTGCCAGCAGCTTAAGAGGTCTAGCGGGAGGGCCGAATGAGCAGTTCTTC. It specifies CASSLRGLAGGPNEQFF. The J gene is TRBJ2-1, the V gene TRBV11-1; TRBD2 aligns across 12 bases. Germline CDR1 and CDR2: SGHAT and FQDESV (reference sequence). The CDR3 loop spans 17 amino acids. V shed 2 bases and J 7 bases; nucleotides not matched to a gene: 9.

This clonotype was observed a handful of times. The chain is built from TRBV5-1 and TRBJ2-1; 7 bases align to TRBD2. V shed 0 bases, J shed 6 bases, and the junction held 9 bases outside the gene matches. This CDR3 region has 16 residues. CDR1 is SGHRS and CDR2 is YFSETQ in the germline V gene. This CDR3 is CASSLDGAGSGNEQFF. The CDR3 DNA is TGCGCCAGCAGCTTGGATGGAGCGGGATCTGGCAATGAGCAGTTCTTC.

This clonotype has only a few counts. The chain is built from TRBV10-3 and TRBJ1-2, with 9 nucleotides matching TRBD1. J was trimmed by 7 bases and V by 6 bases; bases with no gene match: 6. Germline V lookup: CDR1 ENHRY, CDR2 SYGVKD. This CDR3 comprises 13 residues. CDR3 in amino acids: CAIRKQGARGYTF. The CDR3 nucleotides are TGTGCCATCAGAAAACAGGGGGCACGTGGCTACACCTTC.

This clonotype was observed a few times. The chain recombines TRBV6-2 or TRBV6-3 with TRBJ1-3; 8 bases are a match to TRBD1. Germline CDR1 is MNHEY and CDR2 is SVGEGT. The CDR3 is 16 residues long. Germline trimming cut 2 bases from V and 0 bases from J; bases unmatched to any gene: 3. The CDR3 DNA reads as TGTGCCAGCAGTTACGGACAGGGAGTCTCTGGAAACACCATATATTTT. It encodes CASSYGQGVSGNTIYF.